A selection of T cell receptor beta chains follows, all from one sample in a study of CD8 T cells in ankylosing spondylitis. MiXCR, run by TCRdb on the 5' RACE reads, gives a single entry per CDR3 protein. The sample consists of around 300,000 distinct CDR3 sequences, roughly 20% of them appearing once. Sequencing was carried out using blood, either unsorted or a sorted T cell fraction (not recorded which). The receptors originated from a female donor with ankylosing spondylitis or in good health (not recorded which). CDR3s include the opening cysteine and the closing phenylalanine or tryptophan. A D gene is named only where the DNA matches it firmly. Size is omitted from some rows. Given values are once, few, many or a class for expanded clones.

>NA|NA|TRBJ1-1|TRBV25-1
CASRALNTEAFF
TGTGCCAGCAGGGCCTTGAACACTGAAGCTTTCTTT
>NA|NA|TRBJ2-3|TRBV5-6
CASSLARAQYF
TGTGCCAGCAGCTTGGCCAGGGCGCAGTATTTT
>TRBD2|NA|TRBJ2-4|TRBV20-1
CSASRGGAQAKNIQYF
TGCAGTGCTAGCCGGGGGGGGGCGCAGGCCAAAAACATTCAGTACTTC
>NA|NA|TRBJ1-5|TRBV13
CASSLGPRGPQHF
TGTGCCAGCAGCTTAGGGCCCCGGGGGCCCCAGCATTTT
>NA|NA|TRBJ2-7|TRBV29-1
CSVADGTYEQYF
TGCAGCGTTGCCGACGGAACCTACGAGCAGTACTTC
>TRBD2|NA|TRBJ2-1|TRBV11-2
CASSFDGLAEGEQFF
TGTGCCAGCAGCTTCGATGGACTAGCGGAGGGGGAGCAGTTCTTC
>NA|many|TRBJ1-2|TRBV10-3
CAISESPGHRLYYGYTF
TGTGCCATCAGTGAGTCGCCCGGACACCGTCTATATTATGGCTACACCTTC
>NA|NA|TRBJ1-1|TRBV3-1
CASSQEDRNTEAFF
TGTGCCAGCAGCCAAGAAGACAGGAACACTGAAGCTTTCTTT
>NA|once|TRBJ2-2|TRBV27
CASRIAELTGELFF
TGTGCCAGCAGGATAGCGGAGCTCACCGGGGAGCTGTTTTTT
>TRBD2|few|TRBJ2-2|TRBV11-2
CASSFGLAGYTGELFF
TGTGCCAGCAGCTTTGGACTAGCGGGCTACACCGGGGAGCTGTTTTTT
>TRBD2|many|TRBJ2-7|TRBV12-3/TRBV12-4
CASSLRLAGDRSYEQYF
TGTGCCAGCAGTTTAAGGCTAGCGGGAGATCGCTCCTACGAGCAGTACTTC
>NA|NA|TRBJ2-7|TRBV5-4
CASSLWAAHEQYF
TGTGCCAGCAGCTTGTGGGCAGCCCACGAGCAGTACTTC
>NA|few|TRBJ2-3|TRBV7-2
CASSLGLRSTDTQYF
TGTGCCAGCAGCTTGGGGCTGCGGAGCACAGATACGCAGTATTTT
>NA|few|TRBJ2-1|TRBV20-1
CSARKGQISPHEQFF
TGCAGTGCTAGAAAAGGACAGATTAGCCCCCATGAGCAGTTCTTC
>NA|NA|TRBJ2-5|TRBV29-1
CSGSSVGETQYF
TGCAGCGGATCCAGCGTTGGGGAGACCCAGTACTTC
>TRBD1|NA|TRBJ2-1|TRBV29-1
CSVDYGQGLGNEQFF
TGCAGCGTTGATTACGGACAGGGGCTCGGGAATGAGCAGTTCTTC
>NA|NA|TRBJ1-2|TRBV12-3/TRBV12-4
CASKGGVDPTGYTF
TGTGCCAGCAAGGGGGGTGTGGACCCTACTGGCTACACCTTC
>NA|once|TRBJ2-3|TRBV20-1
CSASSGQGVSTQYF
TGCAGTGCGAGTTCGGGCCAAGGAGTCAGTACGCAGTATTTT
>TRBD2|NA|TRBJ2-1|TRBV27
CASSFSGRAKYEQFF
TGTGCCAGCAGTTTTAGCGGGAGGGCCAAGTATGAGCAGTTCTTC
>NA|many|TRBJ2-5|TRBV29-1
CSTNRVAAETQYF
TGCAGCACCAACAGGGTGGCGGCGGAGACCCAGTACTTC
>NA|NA|TRBJ1-6|TRBV4-3
CASSQDPVSSYNSPLHF
TGCGCCAGCAGCCAAGACCCGGTTAGCTCCTATAATTCACCCCTCCACTTT
>NA|few|TRBJ1-2|TRBV20-1
CSLSPHYGYTF
TGCAGTCTCTCACCCCACTATGGCTACACCTTC
>TRBD2|few|TRBJ2-1|TRBV5-1
CASSSSLQREGLEQFF
TGCGCCAGCAGCTCCTCCCTCCAGCGGGAGGGCCTTGAGCAGTTCTTC
>NA|NA|TRBJ1-5|TRBV15
CATTKGTGNQPQHF
TGTGCCACCACAAAGGGGACGGGCAATCAGCCCCAGCATTTT
>NA|many|TRBJ1-1|TRBV7-9
CASSLGGLSTEAFF
TGTGCCAGCAGCTTAGGGGGGCTGAGCACTGAAGCTTTCTTT
>NA|NA|TRBJ2-7|TRBV29-1
CSAGVQASGEQYF
TGCAGCGCTGGGGTACAGGCTTCGGGAGAGCAGTACTTC
>NA|many|TRBJ2-4|TRBV12-3/TRBV12-4
CASSTTGGNIQYF
TGTGCCAGCAGCACCACCGGAGGGAACATTCAGTACTTC
>NA|NA|TRBJ1-5|TRBV18
CASSPRAPNSNQPQHF
TGTGCCAGCTCACCTCGGGCCCCGAATAGCAATCAGCCCCAGCATTTT